The 5 T cell receptor beta chains below all came from one sample that was sequenced in a study of long-term antiretroviral therapy in people with HIV. Sequencing used immunoSEQ v3.0 at survey level. This table comes from immunoSEQ multiplex PCR, and its TCRdb copy is limited to in-frame clones, with some not included. The data hold around 12,000 clones, with under 85% observed a single time. The input for sequencing was unsorted PBMCs, taken 0.8 years before starting antiretroviral therapy. The receptors here all came from a woman aged 40 to 49 with HIV.

The chain couples TRBV2 to TRBJ2-7, with unresolved D. The CDR3 totals 12 residues. V was shortened by 5 bases and J by 2 bases, with 7 bases between the two germline ends. Germline-derived CDR1 and CDR2 are SNHLY and FYNNEI. This CDR3 reads CASSSLAYEQYF. The CDR3 nucleotides are TGTGCCAGCAGTTCTTTGGCCTACGAGCAGTACTTC. Variable domain in full (rest from reference TRBV2 and TRBJ2-7): EPEVTQTPSHQVTQMGQEVILRCVPISNHLYFYWYRQILGQKVEFLVSFYNNEISEKSEIFDDQFSVERPDGSNFTLKIRSTKLEDSAMYFCASSSLAYEQYFGPGTRLTVT.

The genes are TRBV4-1 and TRBJ2-3, with 9 bases fitting TRBD2. V shed 0 bases, J shed 2 bases, and the junction held 6 bases outside the gene matches. CDR3 size: 17 residues. The germline V gene encodes CDR1 MGHRA and CDR2 YSYEKL. CDR3 nucleotide sequence: TGCGCCAGCAGCCAAGATGGCCTAGCGGGATACACAGATACGCAGTATTTT. Its protein product is CASSQDGLAGYTDTQYF.

The chain employs TRBV4-1 and TRBJ2-1; 8 nucleotides agree with TRBD2. The CDR3 contains 16 residues. Per germline, CDR1 MGHRA and CDR2 YSYEKL. V was pared by 0 bases and J by 8 bases, with 9 bases of the junction left unmatched. CDR3 coding DNA: TGCGCCAGCAGCCAAGAGGGGGCGGGAGGTAGAGATGAGCAGTTCTTC. Residues: CASSQEGAGGRDEQFF.

This clone has only one observation. The V call is TRBV7-2, the J call TRBJ1-2; TRBD1 matches 7 bases. CDR1 and CDR2 from the germline V gene are SGHTA and FQGNSA. The CDR3 is 15 residues long. Losses at the gene ends were 1 base for V and 2 bases for J; bases not matched to a gene: 4. The CDR3 sequence is CASSLGLQGNYGYTF. CDR3 nucleotide sequence: TGTGCCAGCAGCTTAGGGCTACAGGGGAACTATGGCTACACCTTC.

This clone was recorded once. The chain recombines TRBV5-5 with TRBJ2-7; perhaps TRBD1 as D (6 bases). The germline gives CDR1 SGHKS, CDR2 YYEKEE (reference sequence). The V end was cut by 0 bases, the J end by 2 bases, with 9 bases between. The CDR3 runs to 14 residues. In DNA form, the CDR3 reads TGTGCCAGCAGCTTGGGACAGGCTCCCTACGAGCAGTACTTC. Protein sequence: CASSLGQAPYEQYF.